The 6 T cell receptor beta chains reported below all come from one sample, sequenced in a study of T-cell reconstitution after alpha-beta-depleted transplantation in children. Molecular barcoding with unique molecular identifiers was used for the TCRbeta library. Each CDR3 protein gets one entry after TCRdb re-called the PCR reads with MiXCR. The sample carries about a million distinct CDR3 sequences, 25% to 30% recorded once. This specimen consisted of PBMCs, mostly from graft donor cells, obtained 360 days after TCRalphabeta/CD19-depleted stem cell transplant. Every receptor here comes from a boy under three years old who had a stem cell transplant for SCID, so the T cells may come from the graft donor.

The chain links TRBV9 to TRBJ2-7; no firm D call. There are 15 residues in the CDR3. The germline gives CDR1 SGDLS, CDR2 YYNGEE. The germline V and J ends were trimmed by 0 bases and 0 bases, with 10 bases remaining between them. CDR3 DNA: TGTGCCAGCAGCGTAGGGGCAGTGAGCTCCTACGAGCAGTACTTC. Translation: CASSVGAVSSYEQYF.

The J gene is TRBJ2-7, the V gene TRBV7-8, with D perhaps matching TRBD2 (7 bases). Germline V gene data show CDR1 as SGHVS and CDR2 as FQNEAQ. Trimming took off 2 bases at V and 5 bases at J, with 16 bases between the two ends. This CDR3 contains 15 residues. The CDR3 DNA reads as TGTGCCAGCAGCTTAAGGGGGGGTAGCACCCACGAGCAGTACTTC. Protein sequence: CASSLRGGSTHEQYF.

In this sample, this clonotype turned up a few times. The chain is built from TRBV4-2 and TRBJ1-1; 8 nucleotides match TRBD1. The germline CDR1 and CDR2 sequences are LGHNA and YNFKEQ. CDR3 size: 16 residues. V dropped 1 base and J dropped 5; count of bases not matched to a gene: 9. The CDR3 is CASSQVWTGIRTEAFF. The CDR3 DNA reads as TGTGCCAGCAGCCAAGTCTGGACAGGGATCAGAACTGAAGCTTTCTTT.

The chain carries TRBV12-3 or TRBV12-4 and TRBJ2-2; 8 bases fit TRBD1. This CDR3 contains 15 residues. V was clipped by 4 bases and J by 6 bases; unmatched bases: 7. The CDR3 reads CASSSVTGAAGELFF. CDR3 DNA sequence: TGTGCCAGCAGTTCAGTGACAGGGGCTGCCGGGGAGCTGTTTTTT.

The chain links TRBV9 to TRBJ2-7; D gene unclear. V lost 0 bases and J lost 6, with 16 bases in between. Germline values: CDR1 SGDLS, CDR2 YYNGEE. The CDR3 totals 15 residues. The CDR3 nucleotides are TGTGCCAGCAGCGTAGCCCCACCCGACTGCGGCGAGCAGTACTTC. Translated: CASSVAPPDCGEQYF.

This clonotype was observed a handful of times. The chain joins TRBV7-2 to TRBJ2-2, with TRBD2 identical over 8 bases. Trimming at V came to 8 bases and at J to 1 base, leaving 12 bases not matched to a gene. The CDR3 has 17 amino acids. From germline, CDR1 is SGHTA and CDR2 FQGNSA. As DNA, the CDR3 is TGTGCCAGCGTAGCGATAGAGCGGGGGCAGAACACCGGGGAGCTGTTTTTT. Its protein is CASVAIERGQNTGELFF.